This TCR beta chain was obtained from a study of shared clonotypes between healthy human individuals. Overall study context: The cohort had a couple of women and a few men, ages 18 to 49. Study-wide points: Several donors showed sharing of approximately 5% of naive CD4 clonotypes. Among the subsets, naive ones generally showed larger estimated richness than memory ones.

Trimming cost V 7 bases and J 7 bases; bases outside gene matches: 11. This CDR3 spans 16 amino acids. The germline CDR1 and CDR2 sequences are SNHLY and FYNNEI. As concerns this clone: Its antigen is not known.

Each sample came from a Caucasian adult donor living in Nashville, Tennessee. The repertoire was sequenced with immunoSEQ multiplex PCR; TCRdb's copy has only in-frame clones and lacks some. The data contain over 850,000 clones, approximately 80% of them singletons. Sequences were obtained from memory CD4+ T cells from PBMCs. The sample's subset: CD45RA-negative fraction. This clonotype originated in a man between 18 and 29 years old in good health. Some clones in this sample may be carry-over from other donors' samples. The chain employs TRBV2 and TRBJ2-2; TRBD2 matches at 11 bases. CDR3 loop: CASMGRLAGSNGELFF. CDR3 nucleotide sequence: TGTGCCAGCATGGGCAGACTAGCGGGAAGTAACGGGGAGCTGTTTTTT.